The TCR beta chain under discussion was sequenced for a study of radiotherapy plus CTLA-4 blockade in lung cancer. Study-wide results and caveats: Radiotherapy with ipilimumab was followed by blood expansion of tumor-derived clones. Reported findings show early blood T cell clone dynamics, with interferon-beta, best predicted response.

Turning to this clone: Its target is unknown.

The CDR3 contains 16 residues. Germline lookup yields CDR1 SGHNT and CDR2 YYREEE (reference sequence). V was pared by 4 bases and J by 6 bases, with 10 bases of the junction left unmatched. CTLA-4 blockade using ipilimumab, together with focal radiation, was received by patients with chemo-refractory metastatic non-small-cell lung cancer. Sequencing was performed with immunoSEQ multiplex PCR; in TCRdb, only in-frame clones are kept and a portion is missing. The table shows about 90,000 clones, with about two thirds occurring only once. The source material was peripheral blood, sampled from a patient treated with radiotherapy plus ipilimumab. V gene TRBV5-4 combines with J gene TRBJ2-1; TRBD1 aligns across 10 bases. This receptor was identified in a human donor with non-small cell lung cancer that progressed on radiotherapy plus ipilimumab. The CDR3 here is CASSSTGTGVVNEQFF. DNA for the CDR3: TGTGCCAGCAGCAGTACCGGGACAGGGGTTGTCAATGAGCAGTTCTTC.